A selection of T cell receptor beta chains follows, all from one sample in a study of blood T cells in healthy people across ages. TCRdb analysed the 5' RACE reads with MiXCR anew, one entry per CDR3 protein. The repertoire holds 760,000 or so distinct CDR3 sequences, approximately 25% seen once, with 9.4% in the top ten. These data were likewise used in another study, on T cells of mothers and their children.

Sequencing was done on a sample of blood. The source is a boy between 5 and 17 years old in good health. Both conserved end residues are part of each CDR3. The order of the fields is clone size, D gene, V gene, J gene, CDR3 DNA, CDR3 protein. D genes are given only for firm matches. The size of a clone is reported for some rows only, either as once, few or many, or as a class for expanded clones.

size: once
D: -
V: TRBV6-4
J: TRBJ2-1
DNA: TGTGCCAGCAGTGACTCGAGGACGCTTTACAATGAGCAGTTCTTC
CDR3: CASSDSRTLYNEQFF

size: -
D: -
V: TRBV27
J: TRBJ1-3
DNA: TGTGCCAGCAGTTCATCGACAGTTGGAAACACCATATATTTT
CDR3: CASSSSTVGNTIYF

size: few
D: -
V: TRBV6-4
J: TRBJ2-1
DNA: TGTGCCAGCAGTCCGACTAGTACGGATGAGCAGTTCTTC
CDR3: CASSPTSTDEQFF

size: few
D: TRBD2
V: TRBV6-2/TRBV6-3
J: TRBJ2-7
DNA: TGTGCCAGCAGCGGACTGACGGGACTAGCGGGGGAAAGTTACGAGCAGTACTTC
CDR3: CASSGLTGLAGESYEQYF

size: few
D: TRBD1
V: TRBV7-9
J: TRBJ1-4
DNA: TGTGCCAGCAGCAGGCTCCCGGGACAGGTTAATGAAAAACTGTTTTTT
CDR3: CASSRLPGQVNEKLFF

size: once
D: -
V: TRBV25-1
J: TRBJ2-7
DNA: TGTGCCAGCAGTGAATATGGGGGGCCCAACTACGAGCAGTACTTC
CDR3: CASSEYGGPNYEQYF

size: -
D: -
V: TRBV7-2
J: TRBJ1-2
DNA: TGTGCCAGCAGCCAGGAGGTGGGGACTAACTATGGCTACACCTTC
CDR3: CASSQEVGTNYGYTF

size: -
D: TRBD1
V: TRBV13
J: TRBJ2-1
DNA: TGTGCCAGCAGCTACTACAGGGGGAGCAATGAGCAGTTCTTC
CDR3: CASSYYRGSNEQFF

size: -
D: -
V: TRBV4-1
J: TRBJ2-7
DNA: TGCGCCAGCAGCTATTTGGGGGAGGTAGACGAGCAGTACTTC
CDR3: CASSYLGEVDEQYF

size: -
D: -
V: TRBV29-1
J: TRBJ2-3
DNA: TGCAGCGGCAGCACAGATGCGCAGTATTTT
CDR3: CSGSTDAQYF

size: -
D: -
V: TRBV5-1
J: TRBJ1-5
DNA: TGCGCCAGCAGCCCTGGACAGAGCAATCAGCCCCAGCATTTT
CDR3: CASSPGQSNQPQHF

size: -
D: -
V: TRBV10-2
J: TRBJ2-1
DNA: TGCGCCAGCAGTGATTTGAGGGGGGGGGACAATGACCAGTTCTTC
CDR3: CASSDLRGGDNDQFF

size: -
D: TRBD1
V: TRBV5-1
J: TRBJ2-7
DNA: TGCGCCAGCAGCTACCGGGACAGGGAGGGCGAGCAGTACTTC
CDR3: CASSYRDREGEQYF

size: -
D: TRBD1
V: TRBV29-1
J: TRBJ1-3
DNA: TGCAGCGTCGGACAGGGGGACTCTGGAAACACCATATATTTT
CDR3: CSVGQGDSGNTIYF

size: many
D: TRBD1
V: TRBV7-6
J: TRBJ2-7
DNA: TGTGCCAGCAGCCCCGGGACAGGGTTGTACGAGCAGTACTTC
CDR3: CASSPGTGLYEQYF

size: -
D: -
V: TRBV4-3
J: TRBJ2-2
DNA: TGCGCCAGCAGCCAAGAAGGATCGAACACCGGGGAGCTGTTTTTT
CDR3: CASSQEGSNTGELFF

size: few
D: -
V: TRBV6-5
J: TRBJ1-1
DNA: TGTGCCACCACAATTGCAGGGACTCCCGGCACTGAAGCTTTCTTT
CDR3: CATTIAGTPGTEAFF

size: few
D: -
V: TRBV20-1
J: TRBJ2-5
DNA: TGCAGTGCTAGACCACGGGACTACCAAGAGACCCAGTACTTC
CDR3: CSARPRDYQETQYF

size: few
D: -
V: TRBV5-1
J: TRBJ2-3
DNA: TGCGCCAGCAGCTTTGGTGGCGGGCACACAGATACGCAGTATTTT
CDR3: CASSFGGGHTDTQYF

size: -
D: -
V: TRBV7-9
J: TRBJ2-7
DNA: TGTGCCAGCAGCTTAGCCAGTAGGTACCCCTACGAGCAGTACTTC
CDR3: CASSLASRYPYEQYF

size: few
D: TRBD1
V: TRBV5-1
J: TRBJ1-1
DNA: TGCGCCAGCAGCTTCTGGACAGGGGAGAGGAACACTGAAGCTTTCTTT
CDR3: CASSFWTGERNTEAFF

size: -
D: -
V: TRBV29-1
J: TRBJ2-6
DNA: TGCAGCGGCCCGGGGCTAAGGTCCCCTGGGGCCAACGTCCTGACTTTC
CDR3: CSGPGLRSPGANVLTF

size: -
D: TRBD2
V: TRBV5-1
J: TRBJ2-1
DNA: TGCGCCAGCAGCCCTTATGGGGGGGGAGTGATCGATTACAATGAGCAGTTCTTC
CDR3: CASSPYGGGVIDYNEQFF

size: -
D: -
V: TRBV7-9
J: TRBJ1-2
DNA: TGTGCCAGCAGCTTAGCACAGGCCCAGGGCTATGGCTACACCTTC
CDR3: CASSLAQAQGYGYTF

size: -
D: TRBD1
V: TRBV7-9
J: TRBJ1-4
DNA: TGTGCCAGCAGCAAACGACAGGGGCAGGATGAAAAACTGTTTTTT
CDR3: CASSKRQGQDEKLFF

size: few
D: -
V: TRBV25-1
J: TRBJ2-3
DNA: TGTGCCAGCAGCGAGGCCGCGGTGGATACGCAGTATTTT
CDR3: CASSEAAVDTQYF

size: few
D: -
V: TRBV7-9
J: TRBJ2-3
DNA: TGTGCCAGCAGCCGACCCCCTCTCACAGATACGCAGTATTTT
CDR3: CASSRPPLTDTQYF

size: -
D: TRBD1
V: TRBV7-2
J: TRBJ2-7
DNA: TGTGCCAGCAGCACTACGGGACAGGGGGGCGAGCAGTACTTC
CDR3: CASSTTGQGGEQYF

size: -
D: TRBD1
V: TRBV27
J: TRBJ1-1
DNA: TGTGCCAGCAGTTTCTCTCCGGGACAGGGGGCTCGGGAAGCTTTCTTT
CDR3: CASSFSPGQGAREAFF

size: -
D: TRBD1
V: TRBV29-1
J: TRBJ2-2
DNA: TGCAGCGCCCCCAGGGGGACCGGGGAGCTGTTTTTT
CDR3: CSAPRGTGELFF

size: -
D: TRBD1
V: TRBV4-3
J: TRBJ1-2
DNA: TGCGCCAGCAGCCAAGGGACAGGGGGGTTCCCTAACTATGGCTACACCTTC
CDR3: CASSQGTGGFPNYGYTF

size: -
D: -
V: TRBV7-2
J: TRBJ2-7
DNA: TGTGCCAGCAGCTTAGCGCTGGAACAGAACTACGAGCAGTACTTC
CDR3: CASSLALEQNYEQYF

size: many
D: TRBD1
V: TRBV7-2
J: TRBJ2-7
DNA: TGTGCCAGCAGCTTAGGTGGGACAGGGGGATCTAACGAGCAGTACTTC
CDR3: CASSLGGTGGSNEQYF

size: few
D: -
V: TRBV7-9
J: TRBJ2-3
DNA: TGTGCCAGCAGCTTTCCCGAATTCTCAAGTACTAGCACAGATACGCAGTATTTT
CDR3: CASSFPEFSSTSTDTQYF

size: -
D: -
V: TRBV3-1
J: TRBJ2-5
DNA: TGTGCCAGCAGCCAAGATCCTACCCAGTACTTC
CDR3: CASSQDPTQYF

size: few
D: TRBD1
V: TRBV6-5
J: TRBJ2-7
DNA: TGTGCCAGCAGCGCAGGACAGGGTCTCTACGAGCAGTACTTC
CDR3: CASSAGQGLYEQYF

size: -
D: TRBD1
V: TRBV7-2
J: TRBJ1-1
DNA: TGTGCCAGCAGGTCGTCGACAGGGACCACTGAAGCTTTCTTT
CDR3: CASRSSTGTTEAFF

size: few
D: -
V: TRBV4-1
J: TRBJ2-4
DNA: TGCGCCAGCAGCCAAGGGGGCACCCTAACCAAAAACATTCAGTACTTC
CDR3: CASSQGGTLTKNIQYF

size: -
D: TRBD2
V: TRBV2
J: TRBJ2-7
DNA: TGTGCCAGTCTCCAGACTAGCGGCCACGAGCAGTACTTC
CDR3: CASLQTSGHEQYF

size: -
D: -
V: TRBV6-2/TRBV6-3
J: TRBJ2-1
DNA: TGTGCCAGCAGTTACTCGGGCCCCCTCTGGACCTACAATGAGCAGTTCTTC
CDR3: CASSYSGPLWTYNEQFF

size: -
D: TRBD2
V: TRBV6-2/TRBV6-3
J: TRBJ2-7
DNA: TGTGCCAGCAGTTACGTCGGGACTACCTACGAGCAGTACTTC
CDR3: CASSYVGTTYEQYF

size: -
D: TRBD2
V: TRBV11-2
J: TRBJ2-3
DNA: TGTGCCAGCAGCTTAAGCGGGGGGGCCCAAGATACGCAGTATTTT
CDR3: CASSLSGGAQDTQYF

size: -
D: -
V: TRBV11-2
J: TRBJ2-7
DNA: TGTGCCAGCAGCTTAGTAGGGGGGGCGCCCCACGAGCAGTACTTC
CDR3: CASSLVGGAPHEQYF

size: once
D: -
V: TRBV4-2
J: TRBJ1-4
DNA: TGTGCCAGCAGCCCCTCCCCCGTGGGTGAAAAACTGTTTTTT
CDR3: CASSPSPVGEKLFF

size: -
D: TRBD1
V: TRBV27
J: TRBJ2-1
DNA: TGTGCCAGCTTTGACAGGGGGGGATACAATGAGCAGTTCTTC
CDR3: CASFDRGGYNEQFF

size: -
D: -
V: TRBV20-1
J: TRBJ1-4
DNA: TGCAGTGCTGTGAAAGGAGGGAGCGAAAAACTGTTTTTT
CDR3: CSAVKGGSEKLFF

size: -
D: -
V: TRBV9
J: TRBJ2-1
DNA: TGTGCCAGCAGCGCCCCATTCCAGGGGGGCTCCTACAATGAGCAGTTCTTC
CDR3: CASSAPFQGGSYNEQFF

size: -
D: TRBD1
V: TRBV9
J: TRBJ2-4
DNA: TGTGCCAGCAGCGAAACAGGGGCGACGGGTAACATTCAGTACTTC
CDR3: CASSETGATGNIQYF

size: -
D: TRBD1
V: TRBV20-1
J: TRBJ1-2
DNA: TGCAGTGCTAGCTTCCCGGGACAGGGAATCCGGGGCTACACCTTC
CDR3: CSASFPGQGIRGYTF

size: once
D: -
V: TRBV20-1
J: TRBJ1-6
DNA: TGCAGTGCTAGAATTGGGGGATTTAATTCACCCCTCCACTTT
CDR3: CSARIGGFNSPLHF

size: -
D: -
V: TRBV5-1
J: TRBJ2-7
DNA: TGCGCCAGCAGCTTGGTGGCTAGCCTAGACTACGAGCAGTACTTC
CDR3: CASSLVASLDYEQYF

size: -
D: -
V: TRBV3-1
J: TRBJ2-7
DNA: TGTGCCAGCAGCCAATCAGATTGGGGAGTCTACGAGCAGTACTTC
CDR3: CASSQSDWGVYEQYF

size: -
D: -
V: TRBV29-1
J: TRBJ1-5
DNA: TGCAGCCCCCCCAGAACACCTTATAGCAATCAGCCCCAGCATTTT
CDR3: CSPPRTPYSNQPQHF